Listed here are 29 T cell receptor beta chains from one sample, sequenced in a study of persistence of HIV-infected CD4 T cells. Cells were stimulated with CMV-infected fibroblast lysates at approximately 10 ug/mL. CD40L/CD69 double-negative CD45RO-high memory CD4+ T cells were collected. Sequencing used immunoSEQ version 4 in survey mode. The method was immunoSEQ multiplex PCR; TCRdb's version includes in-frame clones alone and lacks a portion of them. The table records 50,000 or so clones, more than 60% of them present only once. Their cognate antigens are unknown. Sample: CD4+ T cells sorted from PBMCs after approximately 19-hour stimulation, taken from a patient who received antiretroviral therapy. The origin of the receptors is an adult man with HIV who was CMV-seropositive.

The chain is built from TRBV30 and TRBJ1-5, with D maybe TRBD1 (6 bases). V shed 3 bases and J shed 4 bases, with 13 bases lying between them. This CDR3 comprises 14 residues. Per the germline V gene, CDR1 is GTSNPN and CDR2 is SVGIG (reference sequence). CDR3 coding DNA: TGTGCCTGGAGCGGACGGGGGGCGAATCAGCCCCAGCATTTT. This encodes CAWSGRGANQPQHF.

The rearrangement joins TRBV5-4 to TRBJ2-1; 10 bases match TRBD2. This CDR3 region has 17 residues. V dropped 2 bases and J dropped 9; count of bases not matched to a gene: 14. The germline V gene has CDR1 SGHNT and CDR2 YYREEE (reference sequence). CDR3 loop: CASSFPGQPSGRVEQFF. The CDR3 DNA reads as TGTGCCAGCAGCTTTCCGGGGCAGCCTAGCGGGAGAGTTGAGCAGTTCTTC. Full variable domain (outside the CDR3, taken from reference TRBV5-4 and TRBJ2-1): ETGVTQSPTHLIKTRGQQVTLRCSSQSGHNTVSWYQQALGQGPQFIFQYYREEENGRGNFPPRFSGLQFPNYSSELNVNALELDDSALYLCASSFPGQPSGRVEQFFGPGTRLTVL.

The chain carries TRBV30 and TRBJ1-4; 7 bases are shared with TRBD1. V shed 3 bases, J shed 0 bases, and the junction held 4 bases outside the gene matches. CDR1 is GTSNPN, CDR2 SVGIG, per germline (reference sequence). The CDR3 covers 15 residues. The CDR3 nucleotides read TGTGCCTGGAGAGGGGGCTCGACAACTAATGAAAAACTGTTTTTT. Translation: CAWRGGSTTNEKLFF.

The chain is built from TRBV24-1 and TRBJ2-2; D ambiguous. Germline CDR1 is KGHDR and CDR2 is SFDVKD. Trimming removed 3 bases from V and 5 bases from J, with 12 bases in between. The CDR3 has 15 residues. CDR3 coding DNA: TGTGCCACCAGTGATCCTAGGACGGCGACCGGGGAGCTGTTTTTT. Translating it yields CATSDPRTATGELFF.

The rearrangement uses TRBV10-3 and TRBJ1-1; no clear D gene. The CDR3 extends over 13 amino acids. Germline lookup yields CDR1 ENHRY and CDR2 SYGVKD. V lost 8 bases and J 0 bases, leaving 10 bases between the germline ends. CDR3 bases: TGTGCCATCTCCTCTGGGGTGAACACTGAAGCTTTCTTT. It specifies CAISSGVNTEAFF.

This clone was observed a handful of times. The rearrangement links TRBV4-3 to TRBJ2-7; TRBD2 matches 11 bases. Trimming cost V 1 base and J 3 bases; bases outside gene matches: 11. The CDR3 is 18 amino acids. CDR1 and CDR2 (germline): LGHNA, YSLEER. CDR3 in DNA: TGCGCCAGCAGCCAAGGCCATAAAGGTACTAGCGGGAGCTACGAGCAGTACTTC. Translating it yields CASSQGHKGTSGSYEQYF.

The chain recombines TRBV9 with TRBJ2-7; 10 nucleotides agree with TRBD1. V gave up 0 bases and J gave up 4 bases; unmatched junction bases: 4. CDR1 is SGDLS, CDR2 YYNGEE, per germline. This CDR3 has 15 amino acids. The CDR3 reads CASSVAPGQGYEQYF. The CDR3 nucleotides read TGTGCCAGCAGCGTAGCGCCGGGACAGGGGTACGAGCAGTACTTC.

J is TRBJ2-7 and V is TRBV6-2 or TRBV6-3; 7 nucleotides agree with TRBD1. This CDR3 spans 14 amino acids. Germline V gives CDR1 MNHEY, CDR2 SVGEGT. V trimming: 4 bases; J trimming: 2 bases; junction bases outside the gene matches: 5. CDR3 DNA: TGTGCCAGCAGTTCAGAGGGGGCGGCCTACGAGCAGTACTTC. This sequence encodes CASSSEGAAYEQYF.

V gene TRBV7-2 combines with J gene TRBJ2-1; TRBD2 agrees at 7 bases. The junction had 10 bases not matched to a gene; V was cut back by 1 base and J by 4 bases. Germline-derived CDR1 and CDR2 are SGHTA and FQGNSA. This CDR3 has 17 amino acids. CDR3 residues: CASSLGGGLATYNEQFF. The DNA for the CDR3 is TGTGCCAGCAGCTTAGGGGGGGGTCTGGCGACTTACAATGAGCAGTTCTTC.

This chain joins TRBV9 and TRBJ1-2; a possible D gene is TRBD1 (5 bases). The CDR3 length is 13 residues. CDR1 and CDR2 from the germline V gene are SGDLS and YYNGEE. V lost 0 bases and J 4 bases, leaving 7 bases between the germline ends. The CDR3 DNA is TGTGCCAGCAGCGTAGAGCAGGGCTATGGCTACACCTTC. Encoded protein: CASSVEQGYGYTF. Based on the CDR3 plus reference TRBV9 and TRBJ1-2, the full variable domain is DSGVTQTPKHLITATGQRVTLRCSPRSGDLSVYWYQQSLDQGLQFLIQYYNGEERAKGNILERFSAQQFPDLHSELNLSSLELGDSALYFCASSVEQGYGYTFGSGTRLTVV.

The gene calls are TRBV5-4 and TRBJ2-3, with 10 bases that match TRBD2. V trimming: 4 bases; J trimming: 5 bases; junction bases outside the gene matches: 13. CDR1 and CDR2 from the germline V gene are SGHNT and YYREEE (reference sequence). The CDR3 has 17 residues. CDR3 nucleotide sequence: TGTGCCAGCAGCGCTGGAGGGAGCGGGGGGGCAGGAGATACGCAGTATTTT. As protein: CASSAGGSGGAGDTQYF.

V usage is TRBV3-1 (or the pseudogene TRBV3-2) and J usage is TRBJ1-1, with TRBD1 matching 8 bases. J gave up 5 bases and V 5 bases, and 4 bases lay outside the gene matches. Per the germline V gene, CDR1 is LGHDT and CDR2 is YNNKEL (reference sequence). The CDR3 is 13 residues long. In DNA form, the CDR3 reads TGTGCCAGCAGCAATTACAGGGGGACTGAAGCTTTCTTT. As protein: CASSNYRGTEAFF.

This clone has only a few counts. This chain links TRBV2 with TRBJ2-7; D is unresolved. Trimming shortened V by 1 base and J by 7 bases, and 11 bases separated the two germline ends. Looked up from germline, CDR1 is SNHLY and CDR2 is FYNNEI. CDR3 size: 13 residues. Here the CDR3 reads CASSEEVLREQYF. CDR3 bases: TGTGCCAGCAGTGAAGAAGTTTTGCGGGAGCAGTACTTC.

The chain carries TRBV25-1 and TRBJ1-6; D is possibly TRBD1 (6 bases). The V gene lost 4 bases and the J gene lost 6 bases, with 16 bases spanning the gap. CDR1 MGHDK and CDR2 SYGVNS come from the germline V gene. CDR3 length: 16 residues. The DNA for the CDR3 is TGTGCCAGCAGTGGGGTAGGAGGGGGTTTTAATTCACCCCTCCACTTT. Protein: CASSGVGGGFNSPLHF.

The chain links TRBV10-1 to TRBJ2-4; 8 bases match TRBD1. Germline CDR1 is WNHNN and CDR2 is SYGVQD (reference sequence). The CDR3 runs to 13 residues. V lost 3 bases and J lost 8; bases outside the gene matches: 3. In DNA, the CDR3 is TGCGCCAGCAGTGATATGGACAGGGACATTCAGTACTTC. Translating gives CASSDMDRDIQYF.

The chain uses TRBV5-4 and TRBJ2-4; 7 bases fit TRBD1. The trim removed 2 bases at V and 7 bases at J, leaving 6 bases unmatched. Germline CDR1 reads SGHNT; CDR2 reads YYREEE (reference sequence). The length of the CDR3 is 14 residues. As DNA, the CDR3 is TGTGCCAGCAGCTTCACAGGGGACACCAACATTCAGTACTTC. Translating it yields CASSFTGDTNIQYF.

The J gene is TRBJ1-2, the V gene TRBV6-4, with unresolved D. The CDR3 has 11 amino acids. Germline V lookup: CDR1 MRHNA, CDR2 SNTAGT. V lost 2 bases to trimming and J lost 4 bases, with 2 bases between them. The CDR3 nucleotides are TGTGCCAGCAGTGACATCTATGGCTACACCTTC. This translates into CASSDIYGYTF.

V and J are TRBV5-1 and TRBJ1-6; D is uncertain. The CDR3 contains 14 residues. The V gene's germline CDR1 is SGHRS and CDR2 YFSETQ. V gave up 0 bases and J gave up 9 bases, with 10 bases separating them. CDR3 loop: CASSLGGGVSPLHF. The DNA for the CDR3 is TGCGCCAGCAGCTTGGGCGGCGGGGTTTCACCCCTCCACTTT.

The chain uses TRBV27 and TRBJ1-1; no reliable D call. Germline V gene data show CDR1 as MNHEY and CDR2 as SMNVEV (reference sequence). This CDR3 comprises 11 residues. Trimming cost V 5 bases and J 1 base, with 2 bases left between them. CDR3 DNA sequence: TGTGCCAGCAGTCAGAACACTGAAGCTTTCTTT. As protein: CASSQNTEAFF.

The chain couples TRBV2 to TRBJ2-7; possibly TRBD1 or TRBD2 for D (6 bases each). The V gene lost 8 bases and the J gene lost 5 bases, with 19 bases spanning the gap. Germline loops: CDR1 SNHLY, CDR2 FYNNEI. CDR3 length: 14 amino acids. The CDR3 loop reads CASGAEGVSDEQYF. CDR3 in DNA: TGTGCCAGCGGCGCGGAGGGGGTCAGCGACGAGCAGTACTTC.

This clone has only a few counts. The chain has TRBV7-9 and TRBJ2-3; D gene unclear. With 7 bases removed from V and 2 bases from J, the gap between germline ends came to 19 bases. This CDR3 spans 16 amino acids. CDR1 is SEHNR and CDR2 is FQNEAQ in the germline V gene (reference sequence). This chain's CDR3 is CASTYLGTRATDTQYF. The CDR3 DNA reads TGTGCCAGCACGTATCTGGGCACTCGAGCCACAGATACGCAGTATTTT.

In its sample, this clone was seen a few times. The rearrangement links TRBV10-1 to TRBJ2-7; 9 nucleotides align to TRBD2. From germline, CDR1 is WNHNN and CDR2 SYGVQD (reference sequence). The CDR3 loop spans 14 amino acids. V was pared by 5 bases and J by 4 bases, with 6 bases of the junction left unmatched. The CDR3 coding sequence is TGCGCCAGCAGTCCAAGCGGGGGGATGTACGAGCAGTACTTC. This gives the protein CASSPSGGMYEQYF.

The genes are TRBV6-6 and TRBJ2-2, with 13 bases identical to TRBD2. CDR3 length: 17 residues. Germline assignment: CDR1 MNHNY and CDR2 SVGAGI (reference sequence). V was pared by 5 bases and J by 5 bases, with 8 bases of the junction left unmatched. CDR3 protein: CASSRGLAGVGTGELFF. CDR3 DNA: TGTGCCAGCAGTCGCGGACTAGCGGGAGTAGGAACCGGGGAGCTGTTTTTT.

J is TRBJ2-2 and V is TRBV3-1 (or the pseudogene TRBV3-2); D call uncertain. The CDR3 is made up of 17 amino acids. The V end was cut by 0 bases, the J end by 1 base, with 12 bases between. Germline-derived CDR1 and CDR2 are LGHDT and YNNKEL (reference sequence). The CDR3 DNA sequence: TGTGCCAGCAGCCAAGAGGTCCCCAAGCGGAACACCGGGGAGCTGTTTTTT. Residues: CASSQEVPKRNTGELFF.

This rearrangement joins TRBV18 to TRBJ2-1, with 7 bases identical to TRBD1. CDR3 length: 16 residues. V was clipped by 3 bases and J by 5 bases; unmatched bases: 10. Germline V gene lookup returns CDR1 KGHSH and CDR2 LQKENI. The CDR3 loop reads CASSPLQGQKNNEQFF. The CDR3 coding sequence is TGTGCCAGCTCACCGCTACAGGGACAGAAGAACAATGAGCAGTTCTTC.

The CDR3 nucleotides are TGTGCCAGCAGCTCTACTTTACAGGGGATTCAGACCCAGTACTTC. This sequence encodes CASSSTLQGIQTQYF. The rearrangement links TRBV7-2 to TRBJ2-5; 7 bases align to TRBD1. CDR3 size: 15 residues. CDR1 is SGHTA, CDR2 FQGNSA, per germline. J gave up 6 bases and V 4 bases, and 11 bases lay outside the gene matches.

The chain has TRBV10-1 and TRBJ2-7, with D possibly called TRBD1 or TRBD2 (6 bases each). V was pared by 5 bases and J by 6 bases, with 11 bases between. Looked up from germline, CDR1 is WNHNN and CDR2 is SYGVQD (reference sequence). The CDR3 has 12 residues. The CDR3 spells CASSRGGGEQYF. Written as DNA, the CDR3 is TGCGCCAGCAGTCGCGGAGGGGGCGAGCAGTACTTC.

The J gene is TRBJ2-5, the V gene TRBV5-1, with TRBD1 matching over 9 bases. The CDR3 runs 14 residues. With 0 bases clipped from V and 3 bases from J, the junction kept 0 bases outside the gene matches. Germline CDR1 SGHRS, CDR2 YFSETQ. CDR3 loop: CASSLGTGEETQYF. The DNA of the CDR3 is TGCGCCAGCAGCTTGGGGACAGGGGAAGAGACCCAGTACTTC.

J is TRBJ1-2 and V is TRBV7-2, with D possibly being TRBD1 (6 bases). V was clipped by 8 bases and J by 7 bases, with 17 bases between them. CDR1 SGHTA and CDR2 FQGNSA come from the germline V gene. There are 13 residues in the CDR3. The CDR3 loop is CASDSTGHGGYTF. CDR3 DNA: TGTGCCAGCGACTCGACAGGCCATGGTGGCTACACCTTC.